Sequencing of this T cell receptor (beta chain) was carried out in a study of shared clonotypes between healthy human individuals. Points from the study as a whole: Clonotypes shared by all four donors outscored non-shared clonotypes in generation probability.

On this clone: What it recognizes is unknown. Other DNA sequences in this sample translate to the same CDR3.

With 0 bases removed from V and 0 bases from J, the gap between germline ends came to 5 bases. Germline V gene sequence: CDR1 SGHTA, CDR2 FQGNSA. This CDR3 region has 14 residues. Several immunoSEQ 96-well plates shared each subset's DNA, each plate a replicate. Libraries were prepared by immunoSEQ multiplex PCR; TCRdb keeps only in-frame clonotypes and omits some of them. The sample shows approximately 1,500,000 clones, roughly 96% of them seen only once. The sample was naive CD4+ T cells sorted from blood. The subset: CD45RA+ positively selected. V and J are TRBV7-2 and TRBJ1-1, with D uncertain. The clonotype originates from a young man in good health. Written as DNA, the CDR3 is TGTGCCAGCAGCTTAGCGGGAGTGAACACTGAAGCTTTCTTT. It yields the protein CASSLAGVNTEAFF.